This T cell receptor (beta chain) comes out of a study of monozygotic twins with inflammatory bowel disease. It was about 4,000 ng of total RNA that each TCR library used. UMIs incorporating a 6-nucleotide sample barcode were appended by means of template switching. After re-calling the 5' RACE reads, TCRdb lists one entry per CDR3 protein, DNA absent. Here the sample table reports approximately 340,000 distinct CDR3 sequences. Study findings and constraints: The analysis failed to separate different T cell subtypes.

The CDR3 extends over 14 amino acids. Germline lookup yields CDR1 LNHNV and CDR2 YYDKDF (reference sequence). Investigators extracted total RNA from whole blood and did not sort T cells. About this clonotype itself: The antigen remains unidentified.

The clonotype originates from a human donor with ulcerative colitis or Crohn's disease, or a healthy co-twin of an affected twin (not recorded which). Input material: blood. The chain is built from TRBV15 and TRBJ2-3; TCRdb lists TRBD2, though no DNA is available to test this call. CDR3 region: CATSRERESDTQYF.